A single sample is the source of the 13 T cell receptor beta chains below, sequenced in a study of T cell responses to AZD1222 COVID-19 vaccine (dated by TCRdb to 2020 to 2022). The library was generated by the immunoSEQ multiplex PCR assay. TCRdb retrieved this table from immuneACCESS and kept in-frame rearrangements only. Not all clones are present; in checked studies, unresolved V genes account for under half, and no reason is known for the remainder. This sample gives 120,000 or so clones in total; less than 95% of them show up just once. The ten largest clones add up to around 3% of the sample. The sample's time point label, decoded: about 28 days (+/-7) after the second vaccine dose. The source material was peripheral blood, sampled 28 days after the second AZD1222 dose. The receptors come from an adult who received the AZD1222 COVID-19 vaccine.

This chain connects TRBV6-5 to TRBJ2-5; 11 bases agree with TRBD1. Trimming cost V 2 bases and J 4 bases; bases outside gene matches: 6. Germline V lookup: CDR1 MNHEY, CDR2 SVGAGI. The CDR3 runs 16 residues. CDR3: CASSYLGQGETETQYF. The CDR3 bases are TGTGCCAGCAGTTACCTGGGACAGGGGGAGACAGAGACCCAGTACTTC.

This chain links TRBV4-2 with TRBJ1-2, with unresolved D. The CDR3 is made up of 11 amino acids. Trimming took 1 base from V and 5 from J, leaving 2 bases between them. Germline lookup yields CDR1 LGHNA and CDR2 YNFKEQ. The CDR3 nucleotides read TGTGCCAGCAGCCAAGTTTATGGCTACACCTTC. Protein sequence: CASSQVYGYTF.

The V call is TRBV6-5, the J call TRBJ2-1, with 7 bases lining up with TRBD1. Per the germline V gene, CDR1 is MNHEY and CDR2 is SVGAGI. Trimming took 6 bases from V and 2 from J; bases not matched to a gene: 4. The CDR3 totals 14 residues. The CDR3 DNA sequence: TGTGCCAGCAGATCACAGGGGCCCTACAATGAGCAGTTCTTC. As protein: CASRSQGPYNEQFF.

This clone was seen only a few times. V usage is TRBV4-2 and J usage is TRBJ2-7; 7 bases match TRBD2. The CDR3 is made up of 14 amino acids. Germline CDR1 reads LGHNA; CDR2 reads YNFKEQ. Germline trimming cut 1 base from V and 2 bases from J; bases unmatched to any gene: 2. The CDR3 DNA sequence: TGTGCCAGCAGCCAAGCGGGAGGTACCTACGAGCAGTACTTC. Encoded protein: CASSQAGGTYEQYF.

The CDR3 bases are TGTGCCAGCAGCCTTCAGGGTAGCCCCGGGGAGCTGTTTTTT. Its protein product is CASSLQGSPGELFF. The chain joins TRBV2 to TRBJ2-2; maybe TRBD1 (5 bases). Germline V gene lookup returns CDR1 SNHLY and CDR2 FYNNEI. Trimming took off 6 bases at V and 6 bases at J, with 14 bases between the two ends. The CDR3 has 14 residues.

This chain connects TRBV6-1 to TRBJ1-2; D may be TRBD1 (5 bases). Germline CDR1 reads MNHNS; CDR2 reads SASEGT. V was cut by 1 base and J by 8 bases, with 14 bases left in between. The CDR3 loop spans 14 amino acids. CDR3 DNA: TGTGCCAGCAGTGAAGAGCCGGGACCGGGAGGCTACACCTTC. Residues: CASSEEPGPGGYTF.

The V and J genes are TRBV14 and TRBJ1-6; 8 bases fit TRBD1. The J segment lost 9 bases and the V segment lost 1 base, leaving 5 bases of the junction unmatched. Looked up from germline, CDR1 is SGHDN and CDR2 is FVKESK. CDR3 size: 15 residues. The DNA of the CDR3 is TGTGCCAGCAGCCAAGTTACAGGGGGGTTTTCACCCCTCCACTTT. It translates to CASSQVTGGFSPLHF.

The genes are TRBV30 and TRBJ1-3; D is unclear. The CDR3 consists of 12 residues. Trimming shortened V by 5 bases and J by 7 bases, and 12 bases separated the two germline ends. Germline V CDR1 and CDR2: GTSNPN, SVGIG (reference sequence). This CDR3 reads CAWEMVSNTIYF. DNA of the CDR3: TGTGCCTGGGAAATGGTCAGTAACACCATATATTTT. Using reference TRBV30 and TRBJ1-3 for the parts outside the CDR3, the full variable domain is SQTIHQWPATLVQPVGSPLSLECTVEGTSNPNLYWYRQAAGRGLQLLFYSVGIGQISSEVPQNLSASRPQDRQFILSSKKLLLSDSGFYLCAWEMVSNTIYFGEGSWLTVV.

The rearrangement links TRBV6-1 to TRBJ1-1; no definite D call. Trimming removed 0 bases at V and 11 bases at J, with 16 bases between. CDR1 MNHNS and CDR2 SASEGT come from the germline V gene. CDR3 length: 14 amino acids. DNA of the CDR3: TGTGCCAGCAGTGAAGCCCGGGTCCCCCCCGCGGCTTTCTTT. This translates into CASSEARVPPAAFF.

This clone was picked up one time. The V and J genes are TRBV4-1 and TRBJ1-1, with D maybe TRBD1 (5 bases). There are 15 residues in the CDR3. The V and J ends lost 5 bases and 1 base respectively, with 14 bases between them. CDR1 is MGHRA, CDR2 YSYEKL, per germline. The CDR3 bases are TGCGCCAGCAGCAAAGCCAGCGGGGGGAACACTGAAGCTTTCTTT. Translation gives CASSKASGGNTEAFF.

This clone was counted between two and nine times. The same CDR3 arises from other DNA sequences in this sample as well. CDR3: CASSPGQGSSYEQYF. CDR3 DNA sequence: TGTGCCAGCAGCCCGGGCCAGGGCAGCTCCTACGAGCAGTACTTC. The chain carries TRBV11-3 and TRBJ2-7, with a weak D call TRBD1 (5 bases). CDR3 length: 15 residues. With 5 bases removed from V and 0 bases from J, the gap between germline ends came to 14 bases. Per the germline V gene, CDR1 is SGHNT and CDR2 is YENEEA.

The rearrangement uses TRBV12-3 or TRBV12-4 and TRBJ1-1; D is unresolved. V was cut by 7 bases and J by 4 bases, with 13 bases left in between. The CDR3 runs 13 residues. The CDR3 sequence: CASTQTRITEAFF. Written as DNA, the CDR3 is TGTGCCAGCACCCAAACTCGAATCACTGAAGCTTTCTTT.

V gene TRBV4-1 combines with J gene TRBJ2-3; D is ambiguous. The CDR3 is 16 residues long. Germline CDR1 reads MGHRA; CDR2 reads YSYEKL. Deletions cut 2 bases from V and 4 bases from J, with 16 bases between. The CDR3 protein is CASSQPTSRWADTQYF. The CDR3 DNA is TGCGCCAGCAGCCAACCGACGTCACGATGGGCAGATACGCAGTATTTT.